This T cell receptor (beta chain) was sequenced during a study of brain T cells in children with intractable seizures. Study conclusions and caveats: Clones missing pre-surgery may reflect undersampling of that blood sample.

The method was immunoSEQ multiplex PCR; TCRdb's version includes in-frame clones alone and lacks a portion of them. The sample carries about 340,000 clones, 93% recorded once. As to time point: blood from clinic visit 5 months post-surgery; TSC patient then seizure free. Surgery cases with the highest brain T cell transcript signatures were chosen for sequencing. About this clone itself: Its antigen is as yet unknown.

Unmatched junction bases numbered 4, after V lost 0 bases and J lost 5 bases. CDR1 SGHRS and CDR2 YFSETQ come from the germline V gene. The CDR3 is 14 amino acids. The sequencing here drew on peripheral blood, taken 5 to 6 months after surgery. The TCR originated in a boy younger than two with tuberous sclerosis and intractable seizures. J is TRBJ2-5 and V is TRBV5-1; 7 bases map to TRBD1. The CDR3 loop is CASSLEARGETQYF. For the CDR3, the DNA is TGCGCCAGCAGCTTGGAGGCCAGGGGGGAGACCCAGTACTTC.